Presented here are 8 T cell receptor beta chains from one specimen sequenced in a study of OX40 agonist ivuxolimab in advanced cancers. Libraries were prepared by immunoSEQ multiplex PCR; TCRdb keeps only in-frame clonotypes and omits some of them. The table lists roughly 64,000 clones, approximately 85% of them singletons. Sequenced material: CD4+ or CD8+ T cells sorted from blood, taken in a trial of the OX40 agonist ivuxolimab. These receptors were obtained from an adult with an advanced solid tumor such as melanoma, head and neck, liver or kidney cancer.

For the CDR3, the DNA is TGTGCCAGCAGGCCGAGGCAGCGTAGCAATCAGCCCCAGCATTTT. Its translation is CASRPRQRSNQPQHF. The V gene is TRBV6-6, the J gene TRBJ1-5; D gene unclear. V was cut by 6 bases and J by 0 bases, with 12 bases left in between. CDR1 is MNHNY, CDR2 SVGAGI, per germline (reference sequence). There are 15 residues in the CDR3.

This sequence joins TRBV7-2 and TRBJ2-1, with TRBD2 matching 7 bases. The germline CDR1 and CDR2 sequences are SGHTA and FQGNSA. Trimming took 3 bases from V and 4 from J; bases not matched to a gene: 6. The CDR3 runs 15 residues. The CDR3 coding sequence is TGTGCCAGCAGCTTCGGCCTAGCGGATTACAATGAGCAGTTCTTC. This codes for CASSFGLADYNEQFF.

The gene calls are TRBV18 and TRBJ2-3; no clear D. CDR1 KGHSH and CDR2 LQKENI come from the germline V gene. This CDR3 contains 12 residues. The V and J ends lost 5 bases and 2 bases respectively, with 5 bases between them. CDR3 sequence reads: CASSESTDTQYF. The DNA for the CDR3 is TGTGCCAGCTCAGAGTCCACAGATACGCAGTATTTT.

V gene TRBV27 combines with J gene TRBJ1-5, with D unresolved. The CDR3 consists of 16 residues. Trimming removed 8 bases from V and 0 bases from J, with 17 bases in between. The germline CDR1 and CDR2 sequences are MNHEY and SMNVEV (reference sequence). CDR3: CASRTVGGNSNQPQHF. CDR3 sequence (DNA): TGTGCCAGCCGTACAGTGGGTGGGAATAGCAATCAGCCCCAGCATTTT.

The rearrangement uses TRBV7-3 and TRBJ2-1; no clear D gene. The V gene lost 5 bases and the J gene lost 6 bases, with 11 bases spanning the gap. Germline-derived CDR1 and CDR2 are SGHTA and FQGTGA. The CDR3 length is 13 residues. For the CDR3, the DNA is TGTGCCAGCAGCCCACAAAGCAGCAATGAGCAGTTCTTC. Its translation is CASSPQSSNEQFF.

The J gene is TRBJ2-5, the V gene TRBV11-1, with TRBD1 matching 10 bases. Germline V gene sequence: CDR1 SGHAT, CDR2 FQDESV (reference sequence). V lost 5 bases to trimming and J lost 5 bases; unmatched junction nucleotides: 8. The CDR3 length is 15 residues. The CDR3: CASSPRDRGGETQYF. The CDR3 nucleotides read TGTGCCAGCAGCCCTCGGGACAGGGGAGGGGAGACCCAGTACTTC.

The chain uses TRBV18 and TRBJ1-1; 11 bases are shared with TRBD1. V was pared by 6 bases and J by 4 bases, with 4 bases of the junction left unmatched. This CDR3 contains 14 residues. Germline values: CDR1 KGHSH, CDR2 LQKENI. CDR3 protein: CASSPGQGATEAFF. DNA for the CDR3: TGTGCCAGCTCGCCCGGACAGGGGGCCACTGAAGCTTTCTTT.

The chain couples TRBV21-1 to TRBJ1-5. TRBV21-1 is termed a pseudogene. This CDR3 is 13 amino acids long. CDR3 nucleotide sequence: TGTGCCAGCAGCCCGGGGACTAATCAGCCCCAGCATTTT. Amino acid sequence: CASSPGTNQPQHF.